These 30 T cell receptor beta chains came from one sample sequenced in a study of PD-L1 blockade in urothelial cancer (dated by TCRdb to the late 2010s). Interpreted using the paper, the time point label stands for: pretreatment peripheral blood. Receptor amplification or capture employed the immunoSEQ multiplex PCR assay. TCRdb holds this immuneACCESS table with in-frame rearrangements only. Some clones are missing; in checked studies, unresolved V genes explain under half, and the rest has no known cause. The sample table contains 70,000 to 100,000 clones; only one count was recorded for 84% of them. Around 2.1% of the sample goes to the ten largest clones. This specimen was PBMCs, taken around atezolizumab (anti-PD-L1) treatment. These receptors were taken from a man aged 60 to 75 with urothelial cancer.

V usage is TRBV7-2 and J usage is TRBJ2-7; D gene unclear. V shed 5 bases and J shed 0 bases, with 14 bases lying between them. Germline V gives CDR1 SGHTA, CDR2 FQGNSA. This CDR3 region has 15 residues. CDR3 residues: CASSNPTGSSYEQYF. For the CDR3, the DNA is TGTGCCAGCAGCAACCCTACCGGTAGCTCCTACGAGCAGTACTTC.

The V call is TRBV6-6, the J call TRBJ2-7; 9 bases are a match to TRBD2. Germline CDR1 is MNHNY and CDR2 is SVGAGI (reference sequence). This CDR3 is built from 13 residues. Germline trimming cut 10 bases from V and 3 bases from J; bases unmatched to any gene: 7. CDR3 sequence: CATVAGELYEQYF. The CDR3 nucleotides are TGTGCCACTGTAGCGGGAGAGCTCTACGAGCAGTACTTC.

The genes are TRBV5-4 and TRBJ1-2; no firm D call. Between the trimmed V and J ends, which lost 4 bases and 8 bases, there was a span of 21 bases. This CDR3 comprises 15 residues. The V gene's germline CDR1 is SGHNT and CDR2 YYREEE (reference sequence). The CDR3 nucleotides are TGTGCCAGCAGCCGTTCCGGGGTACAGTCGTGGGGCTACACCTTC. Amino acids: CASSRSGVQSWGYTF.

V gene TRBV7-3 combines with J gene TRBJ2-1; no definite D call. The V and J ends lost 1 base and 7 bases respectively, with 11 bases between them. CDR1 and CDR2 (germline): SGHTA, FQGTGA. This CDR3 has 14 residues. CDR3 DNA: TGTGCCAGCAGCTTAAATGCCATCGGGAATGAGCAGTTCTTC. Translating it yields CASSLNAIGNEQFF.

A note on this clone: At the DNA level, this CDR3 is encoded by other sequences in the same sample as well. This chain connects TRBV5-4 to TRBJ2-1; maybe TRBD1 (5 bases). This CDR3 region has 15 residues. Trimming removed 2 bases at V and 7 bases at J, with 16 bases between. CDR1 and CDR2 (germline): SGHNT, YYREEE (reference sequence). The CDR3 sequence: CASSFRQSKSNEQFF. Here the CDR3 DNA reads TGTGCCAGCAGCTTCCGACAGAGTAAATCGAATGAGCAGTTCTTC.

V and J are TRBV18 and TRBJ1-2, with D possibly TRBD1 on 5 matching bases. The CDR3 contains 13 residues. The germline V and J ends were trimmed by 6 bases and 2 bases, with 10 bases remaining between them. Germline V gene data show CDR1 as KGHSH and CDR2 as LQKENI. This CDR3 is CASSPTGNYGYTF. CDR3 in DNA: TGTGCCAGCTCTCCAACAGGAAACTATGGCTACACCTTC.

The CDR3 nucleotides are TGTGCCAGCAGCGAGGGGGGGGTTCTAGCCAAAAACATTCAGTACTTC. It translates to CASSEGGVLAKNIQYF. The rearrangement links TRBV9 to TRBJ2-4; tentatively, D is TRBD2 (7 bases). This CDR3 contains 16 residues. Germline loops: CDR1 SGDLS, CDR2 YYNGEE. Trimming stripped 3 bases from V and 0 bases from J, with 13 bases between.

V gene TRBV5-1 combines with J gene TRBJ2-1, with TRBD2 matching over 9 bases. Germline CDR1 reads SGHRS; CDR2 reads YFSETQ. CDR3 length: 15 amino acids. V gave up 0 bases and J gave up 7 bases; unmatched junction bases: 5. CDR3 coding DNA: TGCGCCAGCAGCTTGGGGCCTAGCGGGGAGAATGAGCAGTTCTTC. It codes for CASSLGPSGENEQFF.

This sequence joins TRBV4-1 and TRBJ1-4; TRBD1 matches 11 bases. CDR3 length: 19 amino acids. The V gene's germline CDR1 is MGHRA and CDR2 YSYEKL. V shed 3 bases, J shed 1 base, and the junction held 10 bases outside the gene matches. The CDR3 here is CASSHYPGQGGQTNEKLFF. The CDR3 DNA sequence: TGCGCCAGCAGCCATTACCCGGGACAGGGGGGGCAAACTAATGAAAAACTGTTTTTT.

This clone was seen more than once but under ten times. V and J are TRBV9 and TRBJ2-7; weak D call: TRBD1 (6 bases). Germline V gene lookup returns CDR1 SGDLS and CDR2 YYNGEE. The CDR3 sequence is 14 residues long. V gave up 4 bases and J gave up 2 bases, with 13 bases separating them. The CDR3 region is CASSRTEVPYEQYF. The CDR3 DNA is TGTGCCAGCAGCCGGACAGAGGTTCCCTACGAGCAGTACTTC.

This clone has just a few counts. CDR3 amino acids: CASRAKGLAGTSSYEQYF. The CDR3 DNA is TGTGCCAGCAGGGCCAAGGGACTAGCGGGCACAAGCTCCTACGAGCAGTACTTC. This chain uses TRBV27 with TRBJ2-7, with 12 positions matching TRBD2. Per the germline V gene, CDR1 is MNHEY and CDR2 is SMNVEV (reference sequence). The CDR3 totals 18 residues. The ends lost 6 bases at V and 0 bases at J; junction bases unmatched: 12.

The table lists this clone with a few counts. V gene TRBV4-1 combines with J gene TRBJ2-1; no clear D gene. V lost 4 bases, J lost 0 bases, and 7 bases lay in between. Germline CDR1 MGHRA, CDR2 YSYEKL. CDR3 size: 14 residues. In DNA, the CDR3 is TGCGCCAGCAGCCCCCATTTCTCCTACAATGAGCAGTTCTTC. Its translation is CASSPHFSYNEQFF.

The chain has TRBV7-2 and TRBJ1-4, with D possibly TRBD1 on 5 matching bases. This CDR3 has 15 amino acids. Trimming pared 6 bases from V and 1 base from J, leaving 12 bases between. From germline, CDR1 is SGHTA and CDR2 FQGNSA. CDR3 nucleotides: TGTGCCAGCAGTGCCGGAGGGGTAACTAATGAAAAACTGTTTTTT. Protein: CASSAGGVTNEKLFF.

This clone appeared a single time. This chain links TRBV6-6 with TRBJ2-1, with 12 bases lining up with TRBD2. V gave up 5 bases and J gave up 12 bases; unmatched junction bases: 2. Per the germline V gene, CDR1 is MNHNY and CDR2 is SVGAGI (reference sequence). The CDR3 is 12 residues long. CDR3 amino acids: CASSGTSGSQFF. The DNA for the CDR3 is TGTGCCAGCAGTGGGACTAGCGGGTCGCAGTTCTTC.

This clone was found once. The chain joins TRBV30 to TRBJ2-3, with D maybe TRBD1 (6 bases). The V end lost 3 bases, the J end lost 9 bases, and 13 bases lay between the germline ends. Per germline, CDR1 GTSNPN and CDR2 SVGIG (reference sequence). This CDR3 has 12 amino acids. CDR3 DNA: TGTGCCTGGAGCTCAGGGGTTAAAACGCAGTATTTT. Translation: CAWSSGVKTQYF. The variable domain in full, with the rest retrieved from reference TRBV30 and TRBJ2-3, is SQTIHQWPATLVQPVGSPLSLECTVEGTSNPNLYWYRQAAGRGLQLLFYSVGIGQISSEVPQNLSASRPQDRQFILSSKKLLLSDSGFYLCAWSSGVKTQYFGPGTRLTVL.

The V call is TRBV7-9, the J call TRBJ1-2; D is unresolved. Trimming pared 4 bases from V and 6 bases from J, leaving 9 bases between. Looked up from germline, CDR1 is SEHNR and CDR2 is FQNEAQ (reference sequence). This CDR3 spans 12 amino acids. CDR3 sequence: CASSSPRDGYTF. The CDR3 DNA is TGTGCCAGCAGCTCCCCACGGGATGGCTACACCTTC.

This chain connects TRBV9 to TRBJ1-2, with 8 bases identical to TRBD1. Germline CDR1 is SGDLS and CDR2 is YYNGEE. The CDR3 is 15 amino acids. The junction had 7 bases not matched to a gene; V was cut back by 0 bases and J by 6 bases. CDR3 in DNA: TGTGCCAGCAGCGTAGCTACGAGCAGGGGGCATGGCTACACCTTC. Translated, it gives CASSVATSRGHGYTF. The whole variable domain, remainder taken from reference TRBV9 and TRBJ1-2, is DSGVTQTPKHLITATGQRVTLRCSPRSGDLSVYWYQQSLDQGLQFLIQYYNGEERAKGNILERFSAQQFPDLHSELNLSSLELGDSALYFCASSVATSRGHGYTFGSGTRLTVV.

The rearrangement uses TRBV7-9 and TRBJ2-3; TRBD1 aligns across 10 bases. CDR1 SEHNR and CDR2 FQNEAQ come from the germline V gene (reference sequence). The length of the CDR3 is 16 residues. Trimming removed 5 bases from V and 0 bases from J; junction bases left unmatched: 5. CDR3 DNA: TGTGCCAGCAGCCCCGGGACAGGGGCGAGCACAGATACGCAGTATTTT. Translating it yields CASSPGTGASTDTQYF.

The chain couples TRBV18 to TRBJ2-1; 8 bases map to TRBD2. The CDR3 spans 17 residues. Germline V gives CDR1 KGHSH, CDR2 LQKENI. Trimming took 3 bases from V and 3 from J; bases not matched to a gene: 10. The CDR3: CASSPYPAGEFYNEQFF. CDR3 coding DNA: TGTGCCAGCTCACCCTATCCAGCGGGAGAATTCTACAATGAGCAGTTCTTC.

The CDR3 loop is CASSQEVLGNEQFF. The CDR3 DNA reads TGCGCCAGCAGCCAAGAGGTTCTAGGCAATGAGCAGTTCTTC. J is TRBJ2-1 and V is TRBV4-1, with D hard to call. Looked up from germline, CDR1 is MGHRA and CDR2 is YSYEKL. V lost 0 bases to trimming and J lost 6 bases, with 9 bases between them. The CDR3 sequence is 14 residues long.

The chain uses TRBV7-9 and TRBJ2-7, with a tentative D call TRBD1 (5 bases). Trimming shortened V by 0 bases and J by 6 bases, and 18 bases separated the two germline ends. CDR1 and CDR2 from the germline V gene are SEHNR and FQNEAQ (reference sequence). CDR3 size: 16 residues. CDR3 sequence: CASSLASGQGSPEQYF. DNA for the CDR3: TGTGCCAGCAGCTTAGCGTCAGGGCAGGGTTCTCCCGAGCAGTACTTC.

The V gene is TRBV5-1, the J gene TRBJ1-2; D is unresolved. This CDR3 comprises 16 residues. The V end was cut by 4 bases, the J end by 4 bases, with 20 bases between. Germline V gives CDR1 SGHRS, CDR2 YFSETQ. In DNA, the CDR3 is TGCGCCAGCAGCGCCGGGAGGGCCGCCAATTCCTATGGCTACACCTTC. Amino acid sequence: CASSAGRAANSYGYTF. The complete variable domain, with remaining parts taken from reference TRBV5-1 and TRBJ1-2, reads KAGVTQTPRYLIKTRGQQVTLSCSPISGHRSVSWYQQTPGQGLQFLFEYFSETQRNKGNFPGRFSGRQFSNSRSEMNVSTLELGDSALYLCASSAGRAANSYGYTFGSGTRLTVV.

The V and J genes are TRBV6-6 and TRBJ2-5; 9 nucleotides line up with TRBD1. The junction had 10 bases not matched to a gene; V was cut back by 6 bases and J by 5 bases. Per germline, CDR1 MNHNY and CDR2 SVGAGI (reference sequence). The CDR3 extends over 15 amino acids. This chain's CDR3 is CASRQDRGIGETQYF. The CDR3 bases are TGTGCCAGCAGACAAGACAGGGGGATAGGGGAGACCCAGTACTTC.

The CDR3: CASSLAGSYNEQFF. CDR3 nucleotide sequence: TGTGCCAGCAGCTTAGCGGGCTCCTACAATGAGCAGTTCTTC. The rearrangement uses TRBV11-3 and TRBJ2-1, with D unclear. This CDR3 is 14 amino acids long. CDR1 is SGHNT, CDR2 YENEEA, per germline. Trimming took 1 base from V and 0 from J, leaving 4 bases between them.

V is TRBV5-1 and J is TRBJ1-2; 11 bases fit TRBD1. Germline CDR1 is SGHRS and CDR2 is YFSETQ. The CDR3 covers 14 residues. The trim removed 4 bases at V and 13 bases at J, leaving 12 bases unmatched. The CDR3 DNA is TGCGCCAGCAGCGTTGACCAGGACAGGGGGCTTGTCACCTTC. It encodes CASSVDQDRGLVTF.

The gene calls are TRBV27 and TRBJ1-5; 8 bases are a match to TRBD1. This CDR3 region has 13 residues. V gave up 6 bases and J gave up 6 bases; unmatched junction bases: 4. CDR1 and CDR2 from the germline V gene are MNHEY and SMNVEV (reference sequence). The CDR3 sequence: CASRHDRGQPQHF. The CDR3, as DNA: TGTGCCAGCAGACATGACAGGGGTCAGCCCCAGCATTTT.

The rearrangement joins TRBV18 to TRBJ2-3, with D perhaps TRBD1 (5 bases). This CDR3 comprises 13 residues. The V and J ends lost 4 bases and 5 bases respectively, with 10 bases between them. The germline CDR1 and CDR2 sequences are KGHSH and LQKENI. The DNA for the CDR3 is TGTGCCAGCTCACATAGCAGGGAAGATACGCAGTATTTT. It codes for CASSHSREDTQYF.

The CDR3 DNA reads TGTGCCAGCAGCTCGACGGGGTGGGCTTTCTTT. Translation gives CASSSTGWAFF. This chain connects TRBV11-2 to TRBJ1-1; D unclear. Germline assignment: CDR1 SGHAT and CDR2 FQNNGV. The CDR3 has 11 amino acids. The germline V and J ends were trimmed by 4 bases and 11 bases, with 11 bases remaining between them.

The rearrangement uses TRBV15 and TRBJ1-1; 9 bases are a match to TRBD1. V shed 0 bases, J shed 0 bases, and the junction held 8 bases outside the gene matches. Germline V lookup: CDR1 LNHNV, CDR2 YYDKDF (reference sequence). This CDR3 has 18 residues. CDR3 DNA sequence: TGTGCCACCAGCAGAGATCGTACGACAGGGGGTATGAACACTGAAGCTTTCTTT. Amino acid sequence: CATSRDRTTGGMNTEAFF.

The chain recombines TRBV29-1 with TRBJ2-7, with TRBD1 matching 7 bases. Germline V gene sequence: CDR1 SQVTM, CDR2 ANQGSEA. J lost 5 bases, V lost 0 bases, and 4 bases had no gene match. The CDR3 has 13 amino acids. The CDR3 sequence: CSVEDQGDHEQYF. The DNA of the CDR3 is TGCAGCGTTGAAGATCAGGGGGACCACGAGCAGTACTTC.